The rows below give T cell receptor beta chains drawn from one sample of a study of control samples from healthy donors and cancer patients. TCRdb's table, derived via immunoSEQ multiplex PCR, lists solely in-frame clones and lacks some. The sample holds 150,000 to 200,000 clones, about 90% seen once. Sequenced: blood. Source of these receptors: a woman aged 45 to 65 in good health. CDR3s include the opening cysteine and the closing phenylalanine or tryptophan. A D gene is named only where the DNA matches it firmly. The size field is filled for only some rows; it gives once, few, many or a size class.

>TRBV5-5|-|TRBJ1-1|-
CASSLVILNTEAFF
TGTGCCAGCAGCTTGGTCATTTTGAACACTGAAGCTTTCTTT
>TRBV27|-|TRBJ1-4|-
CASSIQGTNEKLFF
TGTGCCAGCAGTATACAGGGAACTAATGAAAAACTGTTTTTT
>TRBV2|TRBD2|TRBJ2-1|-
CASISGRGLSNEQFF
TGTGCCAGCATTAGCGGGAGGGGCCTTTCCAATGAGCAGTTCTTC
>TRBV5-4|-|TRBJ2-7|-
CASSSSTGTYEQYF
TGTGCCAGCAGCTCTTCGACAGGAACCTACGAGCAGTACTTC
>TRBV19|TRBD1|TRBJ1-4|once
CASSTTGNEKLFF
TGTGCCAGTAGTACGACAGGGAATGAAAAACTGTTTTTT
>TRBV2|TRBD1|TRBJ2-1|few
CASSADRGRGNEQFF
TGTGCCAGCAGCGCTGACAGGGGTCGGGGCAATGAGCAGTTCTTC
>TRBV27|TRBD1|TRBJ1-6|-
CASSPDRENSPLHF
TGTGCCAGCAGTCCAGACAGGGAAAATTCACCCCTCCACTTT
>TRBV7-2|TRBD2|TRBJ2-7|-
CASSLGLAGGIYEQYF
TGTGCCAGCAGCTTGGGACTAGCGGGAGGGATCTACGAGCAGTACTTC
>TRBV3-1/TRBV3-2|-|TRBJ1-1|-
CASSQDRQPSKEAFF
TGTGCCAGCAGCCAAGATCGGCAGCCAAGTAAAGAAGCTTTCTTT
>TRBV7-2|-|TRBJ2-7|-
CASSLAQAGDPYEQYF
TGTGCCAGCAGCTTAGCGCAGGCAGGAGATCCCTACGAGCAGTACTTC
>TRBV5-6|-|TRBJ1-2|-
CASSSYDNRVAYGYTF
TGTGCCAGCAGCTCGTATGATAATAGGGTGGCCTATGGCTACACCTTC
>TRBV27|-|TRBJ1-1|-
CASSLRVGEAFF
TGTGCCAGCAGTTTAAGGGTTGGTGAAGCTTTCTTT
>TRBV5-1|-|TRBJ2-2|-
CASSLAQARNTGELFF
TGCGCCAGCAGCTTGGCCCAGGCCAGGAACACCGGGGAGCTGTTTTTT
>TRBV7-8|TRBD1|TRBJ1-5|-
CASSLGAGGIDQPQHF
TGTGCCAGCAGCCTAGGGGCAGGGGGCATCGATCAGCCCCAGCATTTT
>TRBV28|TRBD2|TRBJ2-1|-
CASSFSRLANNEQFF
TGTGCCAGCAGTTTTTCGAGACTAGCGAACAATGAGCAGTTCTTC
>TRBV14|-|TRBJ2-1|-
CASSLSYEQFF
TGTGCCAGCAGCCTAAGTTATGAGCAGTTCTTC
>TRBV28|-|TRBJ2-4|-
CASSSTGIQYF
TGTGCCAGCAGCTCTACCGGCATTCAGTACTTC
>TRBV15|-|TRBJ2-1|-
CATSRQALNSYNEQFF
TGTGCCACCAGCAGACAGGCCTTAAACTCCTACAATGAGCAGTTCTTC
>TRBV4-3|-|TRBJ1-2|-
CASSREGRNYGYTF
TGCGCCAGCAGCCGGGAGGGCAGGAACTATGGCTACACCTTC
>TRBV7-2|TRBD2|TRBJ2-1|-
CAEERERHNEQFF
TGTGCCGAGGAGCGGGAGAGGCATAATGAGCAGTTCTTC
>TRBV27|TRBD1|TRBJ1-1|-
CASSFGTEPTEAFF
TGTGCCAGCAGTTTTGGGACAGAGCCCACTGAAGCTTTCTTT
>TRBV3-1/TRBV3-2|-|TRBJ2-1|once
CASSQVARPPVFF
TGTGCCAGCAGCCAAGTTGCGAGACCCCCGGTGTTCTTC
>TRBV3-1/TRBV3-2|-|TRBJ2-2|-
CASSQLSTGELFF
TGTGCCAGCAGCCAGCTCAGCACCGGGGAGCTGTTTTTT
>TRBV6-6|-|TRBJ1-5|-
CASSLFATGRGLSNQPQHF
TGTGCCAGCAGTCTATTCGCTACCGGGAGGGGCCTTAGCAATCAGCCCCAGCATTTT
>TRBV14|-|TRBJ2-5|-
CASSQVRDTNYQETQYF
TGTGCCAGCAGCCAAGTAAGGGACACAAACTACCAAGAGACCCAGTACTTC
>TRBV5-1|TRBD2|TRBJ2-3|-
CASSLAPMTSGTDTQYF
TGCGCCAGCAGCTTGGCCCCGATGACTAGCGGCACAGATACGCAGTATTTT
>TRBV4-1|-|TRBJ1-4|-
CASSQMTGTSEKLFF
TGCGCCAGCAGCCAAATGACAGGAACGAGTGAAAAACTGTTTTTT
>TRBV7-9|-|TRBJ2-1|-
CASSFSGNSYNEQFF
TGTGCCAGCAGCTTCTCGGGGAACTCCTACAATGAGCAGTTCTTC
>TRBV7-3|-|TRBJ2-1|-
CASSPNSNEQFF
TGTGCCAGCAGCCCCAACTCCAATGAGCAGTTCTTC
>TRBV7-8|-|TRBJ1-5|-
CASSLGARGNQPQHF
TGTGCCAGCAGCTTAGGCGCAAGGGGCAATCAGCCCCAGCATTTT
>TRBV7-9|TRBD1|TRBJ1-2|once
CASSATGPGLGYTF
TGTGCCAGCAGCGCGACAGGGCCGGGTCTTGGCTACACCTTC
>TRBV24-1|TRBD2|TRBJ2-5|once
CATSDSTSGRARETQYF
TGTGCCACCAGTGACTCAACTAGCGGGAGGGCCCGGGAGACCCAGTACTTC
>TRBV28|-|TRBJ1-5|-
CASSEVGNQPQHF
TGTGCCAGCAGCGAGGTGGGCAATCAGCCCCAGCATTTT
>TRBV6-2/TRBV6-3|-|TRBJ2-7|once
CASSYGGNGYEQYF
TGTGCCAGCAGTTACGGGGGGAACGGCTACGAGCAGTACTTC
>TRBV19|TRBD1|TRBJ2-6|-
CATGDRGSGANVLTF
TGTGCCACCGGGGACAGGGGCTCTGGGGCCAACGTCCTGACTTTC
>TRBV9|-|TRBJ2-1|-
CASNREGGGRTVYNEQFF
TGTGCCAGCAACCGTGAGGGGGGTGGTCGGACGGTCTACAATGAGCAGTTCTTC
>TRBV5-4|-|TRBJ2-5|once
CASSPGQIGETQYF
TGTGCCAGCAGCCCTGGCCAAATCGGGGAGACCCAGTACTTC
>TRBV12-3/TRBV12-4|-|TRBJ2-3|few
CASSLASTDTQYF
TGTGCCAGCAGTTTGGCTAGTACAGATACGCAGTATTTT
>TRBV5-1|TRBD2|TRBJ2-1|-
CASSLARQAGVYNEQFF
TGCGCCAGCAGCTTGGCCCGACAAGCGGGAGTGTACAATGAGCAGTTCTTC
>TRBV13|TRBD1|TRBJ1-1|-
CASSLLKGGTGGYTEAFF
TGTGCCAGCAGCTTATTAAAGGGCGGGACAGGGGGCTACACTGAAGCTTTCTTT
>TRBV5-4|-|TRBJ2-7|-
CASSQDSGAYEQYF
TGTGCCAGCAGCCAGGACAGTGGCGCCTACGAGCAGTACTTC
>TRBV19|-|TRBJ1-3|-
CASTSQGTEGNTIYF
TGTGCCAGTACGTCCCAGGGAACCGAAGGAAACACCATATATTTT
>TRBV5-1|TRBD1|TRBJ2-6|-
CASSLQGAGANVLTF
TGCGCCAGCAGCTTACAGGGGGCTGGGGCCAACGTCCTGACTTTC
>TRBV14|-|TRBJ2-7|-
CASSQVRLRRDEQYF
TGTGCCAGCAGCCAAGTAAGGTTGCGGAGAGACGAGCAGTACTTC
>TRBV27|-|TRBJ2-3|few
CASRGPGVGDTQYF
TGTGCCAGCAGGGGACCAGGGGTAGGGGATACGCAGTATTTT
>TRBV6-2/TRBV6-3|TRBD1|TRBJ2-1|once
CASSYDRGNEQFF
TGTGCCAGCAGTTACGACAGGGGCAATGAGCAGTTCTTC
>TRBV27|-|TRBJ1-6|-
CASSFTLPYNSPLHF
TGTGCCAGCAGTTTTACCCTCCCCTATAATTCACCCCTCCACTTT
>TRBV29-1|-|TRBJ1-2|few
CSVDRDYGYTF
TGCAGCGTTGATCGAGATTATGGCTACACCTTC
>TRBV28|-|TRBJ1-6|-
CASSTTVAGVHF
TGTGCCAGCAGCACGACAGTCGCTGGGGTCCACTTT
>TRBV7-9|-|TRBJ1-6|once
CASSLWSDNSPLHF
TGTGCCAGCAGCTTATGGTCAGATAATTCACCCCTCCACTTT
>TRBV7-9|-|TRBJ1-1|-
CASSFSGGPLTEAFF
TGTGCCAGCAGCTTTTCGGGGGGGCCCCTCACTGAAGCTTTCTTT
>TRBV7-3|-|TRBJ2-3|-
CASSPGNPTDTQYF
TGTGCCAGCAGCCCCGGAAACCCCACAGATACGCAGTATTTT
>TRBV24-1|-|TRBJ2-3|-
CATRQAATDTQYF
TGTGCCACCCGCCAGGCCGCCACAGATACGCAGTATTTT
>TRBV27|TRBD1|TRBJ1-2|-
CASSFSNPGTGYGYTF
TGTGCCAGCAGTTTCTCTAACCCCGGGACAGGTTATGGCTACACCTTC
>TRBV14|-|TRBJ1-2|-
CASSPRQTVYGYTF
TGTGCCAGCAGCCCAAGACAGACCGTCTATGGCTACACCTTC
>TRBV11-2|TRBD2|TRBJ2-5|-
CASSLPGLAAQETQYF
TGTGCCAGCAGCTTGCCGGGGCTAGCGGCCCAAGAGACCCAGTACTTC
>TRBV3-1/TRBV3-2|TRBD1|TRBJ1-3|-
CASSLRTGGRRNTIYF
TGTGCCAGCAGCCTTAGGACAGGCGGTAGGAGAAACACCATATATTTT
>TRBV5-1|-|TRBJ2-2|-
CASTTQGGAGGELFF
TGCGCCAGCACCACTCAGGGCGGGGCCGGCGGGGAGCTGTTTTTT
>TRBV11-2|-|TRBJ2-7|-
CASSLKDTLYEQYF
TGTGCCAGCAGCTTGAAGGACACTTTATACGAGCAGTACTTC